Below are 27 T cell receptor beta chains sequenced from a single sample in a study of T cell changes during pregnancy in multiple sclerosis. This table comes from immunoSEQ multiplex PCR, and its TCRdb copy is limited to in-frame clones, with some not included. Among over 90,000 clones listed, around nine tenths were seen once. The specimen comprised peripheral blood, sampled after pregnancy. These receptors originate from a female donor with multiple sclerosis, enrolled in a pregnancy study.

This chain links TRBV11-2 with TRBJ2-5; weak D call: TRBD1 (6 bases). The CDR3 runs to 16 residues. Trimming removed 2 bases from V and 0 bases from J, with 13 bases in between. CDR1 and CDR2 from the germline V gene are SGHAT and FQNNGV. CDR3 protein: CASSLRGSTNQETQYF. CDR3 sequence (DNA): TGTGCCAGCAGCTTAAGGGGGAGCACTAACCAAGAGACCCAGTACTTC.

The chain couples TRBV7-9 to TRBJ2-5; 9 bases agree with TRBD2. V shed 4 bases, J shed 4 bases, and the junction held 13 bases outside the gene matches. Per germline, CDR1 SEHNR and CDR2 FQNEAQ (reference sequence). The CDR3 extends over 17 amino acids. The CDR3 DNA is TGTGCCAGCAGCTCCCTCGCAAATGCGGGGGGGCGAGAGACCCAGTACTTC. Translated, it gives CASSSLANAGGRETQYF.

The rearrangement links TRBV19 to TRBJ2-5; tentative D call: TRBD1 (5 bases). Germline V gives CDR1 LNHDA, CDR2 SQIVND (reference sequence). There are 15 residues in the CDR3. V gave up 5 bases and J gave up 5 bases, with 18 bases separating them. The CDR3 coding sequence is TGTGCCAGTAGTGGCACAGGCCATCAGGTGGAGACCCAGTACTTC. Translating it yields CASSGTGHQVETQYF. The whole variable domain, remainder taken from reference TRBV19 and TRBJ2-5, is DGGITQSPKYLFRKEGQNVTLSCEQNLNHDAMYWYRQDPGQGLRLIYYSQIVNDFQKGDIAEGYSVSREKKESFPLTVTSAQKNPTAFYLCASSGTGHQVETQYFGPGTRLLVL.

The rearrangement joins TRBV6-6 to TRBJ2-2, with 8 nucleotides matching TRBD2. Germline-derived CDR1 and CDR2 are MNHNY and SVGAGI (reference sequence). With V trimmed by 6 bases and J by 4 bases, 1 base remained unmatched. The CDR3 sequence is 13 residues long. The CDR3 DNA is TGTGCCAGCAGCGGGGGGGCCACCGGGGAGCTGTTTTTT. It is translated as CASSGGATGELFF.

This clone appeared once. V gene TRBV2 combines with J gene TRBJ1-3; no clear D. Per germline, CDR1 SNHLY and CDR2 FYNNEI. V was cut by 3 bases and J by 0 bases, with 9 bases left in between. The CDR3 has 15 residues. CDR3 DNA sequence: TGTGCCAGCAGTGAGGGCAGATACTCTGGAAACACCATATATTTT. Translating it yields CASSEGRYSGNTIYF.

This sequence joins TRBV5-1 and TRBJ2-5, with 11 bases identical to TRBD1. Per germline, CDR1 SGHRS and CDR2 YFSETQ. The CDR3 length is 14 residues. J gave up 4 bases and V 4 bases, and 3 bases lay outside the gene matches. The CDR3 coding sequence is TGCGCCAGCAGCGAAGGGACAGGGGGAGAGACCCAGTACTTC. This encodes CASSEGTGGETQYF. The variable domain in full, with the rest retrieved from reference TRBV5-1 and TRBJ2-5, is KAGVTQTPRYLIKTRGQQVTLSCSPISGHRSVSWYQQTPGQGLQFLFEYFSETQRNKGNFPGRFSGRQFSNSRSEMNVSTLELGDSALYLCASSEGTGGETQYFGPGTRLLVL.

The CDR3 DNA sequence: TGCGCCAGCAGCTTGGGGGGGACAGGGGCGTTGAGCACAGATACGCAGTATTTT. This gives the protein CASSLGGTGALSTDTQYF. This rearrangement joins TRBV5-1 to TRBJ2-3; TRBD1 aligns across 10 bases. CDR1 is SGHRS, CDR2 YFSETQ, per germline. The length of the CDR3 is 18 residues. V lost 0 bases, J lost 0 bases, and 7 bases stayed unmatched.

For the CDR3, the DNA is TGTGCCAGTAGCACCCTCCGACAGGCTTATAATTCACCCCTCCACTTT. This sequence encodes CASSTLRQAYNSPLHF. The V and J genes are TRBV19 and TRBJ1-6, with D possibly matching TRBD1 (6 bases). The ends were cut back, 6 bases at V and 4 bases at J, with 16 bases in the middle. There are 16 residues in the CDR3. Germline V gives CDR1 LNHDA, CDR2 SQIVND (reference sequence). The whole variable domain, filled in from reference TRBV19 and TRBJ1-6, reads DGGITQSPKYLFRKEGQNVTLSCEQNLNHDAMYWYRQDPGQGLRLIYYSQIVNDFQKGDIAEGYSVSREKKESFPLTVTSAQKNPTAFYLCASSTLRQAYNSPLHFGNGTRLTVT.

The CDR3 is CASSLSSVSEQYF. CDR3 nucleotide sequence: TGTGCCAGCAGTTTATCTTCGGTAAGCGAGCAGTACTTC. This chain joins TRBV27 and TRBJ2-7; D unresolved. This CDR3 is built from 13 residues. The V end was cut by 0 bases, the J end by 6 bases, with 9 bases between. Looked up from germline, CDR1 is MNHEY and CDR2 is SMNVEV (reference sequence).

The chain recombines TRBV5-4 with TRBJ1-2, with 7 nucleotides matching TRBD1. This CDR3 contains 15 residues. CDR1 SGHNT and CDR2 YYREEE come from the germline V gene (reference sequence). The V segment lost 0 bases and the J segment 2 bases; nucleotides outside the gene matches: 4. The CDR3 here is CASSLDRGRNYGYTF. The DNA of the CDR3 is TGTGCCAGCAGCTTGGATAGGGGGCGGAACTATGGCTACACCTTC. The full variable domain, in which reference TRBV5-4 and TRBJ1-2 provide the parts outside the CDR3, is ETGVTQSPTHLIKTRGQQVTLRCSSQSGHNTVSWYQQALGQGPQFIFQYYREEENGRGNFPPRFSGLQFPNYSSELNVNALELDDSALYLCASSLDRGRNYGYTFGSGTRLTVV.

The chain carries TRBV10-3 and TRBJ2-1; TRBD2 might be the D (6 bases). The germline gives CDR1 ENHRY, CDR2 SYGVKD. CDR3 size: 14 residues. Trimming took off 4 bases at V and 0 bases at J, with 7 bases between the two ends. CDR3 amino acids: CAISVGGSYNEQFF. Here the CDR3 DNA reads TGTGCCATCAGTGTGGGGGGCTCCTACAATGAGCAGTTCTTC.

The chain recombines TRBV19 with TRBJ2-5; TRBD2 agrees at 8 bases. The length of the CDR3 is 14 residues. Looked up from germline, CDR1 is LNHDA and CDR2 is SQIVND (reference sequence). The V segment lost 3 bases and the J segment 5 bases; nucleotides outside the gene matches: 5. CDR3 sequence (DNA): TGTGCCAGTAGTATGCAGGGCGGGAGGGAGACCCAGTACTTC. Its translation: CASSMQGGRETQYF.

The CDR3 sequence: CASSPEGLAFNEQFF. The CDR3 nucleotides read TGCGCCAGCAGCCCGGAGGGACTAGCGTTCAATGAGCAGTTCTTC. The chain joins TRBV5-1 to TRBJ2-1; 10 bases are shared with TRBD2. The V segment lost 4 bases and the J segment 6 bases; nucleotides outside the gene matches: 7. This CDR3 has 15 amino acids. Germline assignment: CDR1 SGHRS and CDR2 YFSETQ.

The chain carries TRBV29-1 and TRBJ1-4; D is unresolved. Germline CDR1 and CDR2: SQVTM and ANQGSEA. The CDR3 sequence is 12 residues long. V was clipped by 7 bases and J by 0 bases, with 6 bases between them. The CDR3 loop reads CSALATNEKLFF. In DNA, the CDR3 is TGCAGCGCTCTCGCAACTAATGAAAAACTGTTTTTT.

A single count supports this clone. The chain employs TRBV2 and TRBJ2-5; no definite D call. The CDR3 has 11 residues. Germline-derived CDR1 and CDR2 are SNHLY and FYNNEI. Trimming removed 4 bases from V and 3 bases from J, with 3 bases in between. CDR3 bases: TGTGCCAGCAGTGTAGAAGAGACCCAGTACTTC. It is translated as CASSVEETQYF.

The chain links TRBV27 to TRBJ2-7; TRBD2 is a possible D gene (5 bases). This CDR3 spans 12 amino acids. Deletions cut 5 bases from V and 3 bases from J, with 8 bases between. Germline V gene lookup returns CDR1 MNHEY and CDR2 SMNVEV (reference sequence). The CDR3 DNA reads TGTGCCAGCAGTAAGAGGGACTACGAGCAGTACTTC. Protein: CASSKRDYEQYF.

The genes are TRBV4-2 and TRBJ1-1; D is undetermined. From germline, CDR1 is LGHNA and CDR2 YNFKEQ. The CDR3 has 11 residues. Trimming shortened V by 1 base and J by 8 bases, and 5 bases separated the two germline ends. The CDR3 bases are TGTGCCAGCAGCCAAGGCAGGGAAGCTTTCTTT. This sequence encodes CASSQGREAFF.

The gene calls are TRBV30 and TRBJ2-2; D is perhaps TRBD2 (6 bases). The germline gives CDR1 GTSNPN, CDR2 SVGIG (reference sequence). The CDR3 covers 14 residues. Trimming left V 1 base short and J 5 bases short, with 11 bases between. The CDR3 protein is CAWSEEGRTGELFF. The CDR3 DNA reads as TGTGCCTGGAGTGAGGAGGGTCGGACCGGGGAGCTGTTTTTT.

The chain links TRBV4-3 to TRBJ1-6; D perhaps matches TRBD1 (6 bases). The germline V and J ends were trimmed by 3 bases and 8 bases, with 14 bases remaining between them. Germline CDR1 LGHNA, CDR2 YSLEER. The CDR3 contains 15 residues. CDR3 sequence: CASSQTTGWDSPLHF. Written as DNA, the CDR3 is TGCGCCAGCAGCCAGACGACAGGCTGGGATTCACCCCTCCACTTT.

CDR3 loop: CASSGGTAEAFF. DNA for the CDR3: TGTGCCAGCAGCGGCGGGACAGCTGAAGCTTTCTTT. The rearrangement uses TRBV7-2 and TRBJ1-1, with 7 bases identical to TRBD1. The CDR3 has 12 amino acids. With V trimmed by 5 bases and J by 6 bases, 3 bases remained unmatched. The germline V gene encodes CDR1 SGHTA and CDR2 FQGNSA.

The rearrangement uses TRBV18 and TRBJ2-5; 9 bases fit TRBD2. Germline V gene sequence: CDR1 KGHSH, CDR2 LQKENI. The CDR3 consists of 15 residues. V was pared by 5 bases and J by 2 bases, with 6 bases of the junction left unmatched. For the CDR3, the DNA is TGTGCCAGCTCAAGCGCTAGCGGGATTCAAGAGACCCAGTACTTC. This sequence encodes CASSSASGIQETQYF.

This chain connects TRBV28 to TRBJ2-1, with 11 bases identical to TRBD2. CDR1 is MDHEN and CDR2 is SYDVKM in the germline V gene. CDR3 size: 15 residues. Trimming at V came to 5 bases and at J to 6 bases, leaving 6 bases not matched to a gene. CDR3 nucleotide sequence: TGTGCCAGCAGTCTACTAGCGGGAGTGCGCAATGAGCAGTTCTTC. This gives the protein CASSLLAGVRNEQFF.

The chain links TRBV15 to TRBJ2-7, with 7 positions matching TRBD2. V lost 1 base, J lost 6 bases, and 9 bases stayed unmatched. The CDR3 contains 15 residues. Germline CDR1 reads LNHNV; CDR2 reads YYDKDF (reference sequence). The CDR3 is CATSRAGGGITEQYF. The CDR3 DNA reads as TGTGCCACCAGCAGAGCCGGGGGAGGGATAACCGAGCAGTACTTC.

This chain links TRBV2 with TRBJ2-3; TRBD1 matches at 10 bases. CDR1 and CDR2 (germline): SNHLY, FYNNEI. The CDR3 totals 15 residues. Trimming removed 7 bases from V and 7 bases from J; junction bases left unmatched: 11. The CDR3 region is CASTLGQGGGYTQYF. CDR3 DNA: TGTGCCAGCACTCTAGGACAGGGGGGGGGATATACGCAGTATTTT.

CDR3 in DNA: TGCGCCAGCAGCGAGGACAGTGGACGTAAGTACTTC. Amino acids: CASSEDSGRKYF. The rearrangement uses TRBV5-1 and TRBJ2-7, with D perhaps matching TRBD1 (6 bases). CDR1 and CDR2 (germline): SGHRS, YFSETQ. The CDR3 covers 12 residues. Trimming took off 4 bases at V and 11 bases at J, with 16 bases between the two ends. Based on the CDR3 plus reference TRBV5-1 and TRBJ2-7, the full variable domain is KAGVTQTPRYLIKTRGQQVTLSCSPISGHRSVSWYQQTPGQGLQFLFEYFSETQRNKGNFPGRFSGRQFSNSRSEMNVSTLELGDSALYLCASSEDSGRKYFGPGTRLTVT.

The CDR3 DNA follows: TGCGCCAGCAGCTTAACCCTAGCGGGGGGCTCGGGTGTATTGGCAGATACGCAGTATTTT. It is translated as CASSLTLAGGSGVLADTQYF. The chain links TRBV5-1 to TRBJ2-3; 11 bases are a match to TRBD2. J lost 4 bases, V lost 2 bases, and 18 bases had no gene match. Germline values: CDR1 SGHRS, CDR2 YFSETQ. This CDR3 comprises 20 residues.

V is TRBV10-2 and J is TRBJ2-7; TRBD1 matches 9 bases. CDR3 length: 15 amino acids. Germline CDR1 WSHSY, CDR2 SAAADI. V lost 3 bases, J lost 4 bases, and 7 bases stayed unmatched. Written as DNA, the CDR3 is TGCGCCAGCAGTGATGGGGACAGGGCCCAATACGAGCAGTACTTC. Translation: CASSDGDRAQYEQYF.